This T cell receptor beta chain was found in a study of cytomegalovirus exposure and HLA in healthy donors. Findings and caveats of the study: Follow-up analysis found HLA locus-dependent TCR association rates, highest for DRB1 and lowest for HLA-C. The study flagged approximately 180 TCR beta chains as cytomegalovirus-associated.

The primer mix had 60 Vbeta and 13 Jbeta primers. Assay: immunoSEQ multiplex PCR; the TCRdb copy retains only in-frame clones and omits some. The data hold 60,000 to 70,000 clones, with about 63% observed a single time. V gave up 1 base and J gave up 2 bases; unmatched junction bases: 5. CDR1 and CDR2 (germline): SGHTA, FQGNSA. This CDR3 has 15 residues. To note about this clone: Its antigen is still unknown.

This receptor was identified in a man aged 40-55 years in good health and CMV-seropositive. The sample taken for sequencing was PBMCs. The J gene is TRBJ2-7, the V gene TRBV7-2; 7 bases are a match to TRBD1. Written as DNA, the CDR3 is TGTGCCAGCAGCTTAGGGACAGGTCAGACCTACGAGCAGTACTTC. Encoded protein: CASSLGTGQTYEQYF. The variable domain in full, with the rest retrieved from reference TRBV7-2 and TRBJ2-7, is GAGVSQSPSNKVTEKGKDVELRCDPISGHTALYWYRQSLGQGLEFLIYFQGNSAPDKSGLPSDRFSAERTGGSVSTLTIQRTQQEDSAVYLCASSLGTGQTYEQYFGPGTRLTVT.